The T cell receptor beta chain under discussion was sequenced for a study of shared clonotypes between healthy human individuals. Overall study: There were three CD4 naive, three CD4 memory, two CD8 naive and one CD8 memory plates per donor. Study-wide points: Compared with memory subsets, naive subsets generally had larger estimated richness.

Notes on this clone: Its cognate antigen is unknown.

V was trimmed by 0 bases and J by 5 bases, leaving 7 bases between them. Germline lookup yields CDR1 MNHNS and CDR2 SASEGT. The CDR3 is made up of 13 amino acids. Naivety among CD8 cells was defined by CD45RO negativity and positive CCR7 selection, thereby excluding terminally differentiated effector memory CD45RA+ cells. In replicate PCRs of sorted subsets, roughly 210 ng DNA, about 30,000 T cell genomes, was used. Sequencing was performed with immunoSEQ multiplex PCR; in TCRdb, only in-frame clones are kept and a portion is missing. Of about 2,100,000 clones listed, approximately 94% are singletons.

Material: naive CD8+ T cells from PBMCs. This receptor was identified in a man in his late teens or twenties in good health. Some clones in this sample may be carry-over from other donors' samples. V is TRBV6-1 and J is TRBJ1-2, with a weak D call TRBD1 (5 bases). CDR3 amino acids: CASSEAAGYGYTF. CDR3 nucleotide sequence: TGTGCCAGCAGTGAAGCGGCAGGGTATGGCTACACCTTC.